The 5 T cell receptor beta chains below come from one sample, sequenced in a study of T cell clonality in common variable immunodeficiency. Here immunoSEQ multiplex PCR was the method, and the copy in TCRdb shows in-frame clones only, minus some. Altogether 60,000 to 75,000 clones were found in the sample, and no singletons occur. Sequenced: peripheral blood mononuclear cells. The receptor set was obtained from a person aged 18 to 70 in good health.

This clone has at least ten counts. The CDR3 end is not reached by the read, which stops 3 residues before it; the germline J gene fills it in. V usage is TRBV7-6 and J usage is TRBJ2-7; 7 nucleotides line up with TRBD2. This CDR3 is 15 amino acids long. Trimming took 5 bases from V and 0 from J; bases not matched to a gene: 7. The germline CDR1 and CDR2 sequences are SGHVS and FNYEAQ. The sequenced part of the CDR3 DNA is TGTGCCAGCAGCCCCACAGCGGGGACCTCCTACGAG. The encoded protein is CASSPTAGTSYE. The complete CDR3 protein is CASSPTAGTSYEQYF.

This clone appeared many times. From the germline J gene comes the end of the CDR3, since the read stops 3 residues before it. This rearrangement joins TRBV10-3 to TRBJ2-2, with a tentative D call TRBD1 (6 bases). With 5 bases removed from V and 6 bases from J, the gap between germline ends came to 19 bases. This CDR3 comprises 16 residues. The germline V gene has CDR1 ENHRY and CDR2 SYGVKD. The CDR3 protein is CAISPYPPGVAGELFF. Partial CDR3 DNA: TGTGCCATCAGTCCCTACCCCCCAGGGGTAGCCGGGGAG.

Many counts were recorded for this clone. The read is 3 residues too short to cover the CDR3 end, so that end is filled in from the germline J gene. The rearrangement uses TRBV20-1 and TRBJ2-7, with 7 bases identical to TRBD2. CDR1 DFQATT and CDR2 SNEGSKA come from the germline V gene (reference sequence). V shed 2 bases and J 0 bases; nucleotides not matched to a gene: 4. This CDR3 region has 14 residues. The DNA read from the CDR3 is TGCAGTGCTAGAACTAGCGTCCTCTCCTACGAG. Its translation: CSARTSVLSYE. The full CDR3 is CSARTSVLSYEQYF.

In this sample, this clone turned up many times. The CDR3 is CSATQLAEPWDEQFF. The CDR3 DNA, read in part, is TGCAGTGCTACCCAACTAGCGGAGCCTTGGGATGAG. The gene calls are TRBV20-1 and TRBJ2-1; 8 positions agree with TRBD2. The CDR3 extends 3 residues past the end of the read, so its final part is completed from the germline J gene. Germline lookup yields CDR1 DFQATT and CDR2 SNEGSKA (reference sequence). CDR3 length: 15 amino acids. After removal of 4 bases from V and 8 bases from J, the junction contained 13 bases not matched to a gene.

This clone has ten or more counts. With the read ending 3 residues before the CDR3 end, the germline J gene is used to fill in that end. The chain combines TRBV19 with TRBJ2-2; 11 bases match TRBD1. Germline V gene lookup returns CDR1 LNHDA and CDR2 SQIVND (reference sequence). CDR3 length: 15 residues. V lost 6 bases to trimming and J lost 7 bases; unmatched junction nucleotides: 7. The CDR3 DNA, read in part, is TGTGCCAGTAGATCCGGGACAGGGGGTAGCGGGGAG. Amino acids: CASRSGTGGSGE. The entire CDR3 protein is CASRSGTGGSGELFF.